This record covers a single TCR beta chain. No antigen is known for it. Pre-surgery treatment included at least one anti-epileptic drug. The assay was immunoSEQ multiplex PCR, and TCRdb's table has in-frame clones only and misses some. The sample carries 65,000 to 85,000 clones, approximately 94% recorded once. The trim removed 6 bases at V and 5 bases at J, leaving 15 bases unmatched. Per the germline V gene, CDR1 is WSHSY and CDR2 is SAAADI. The CDR3 extends over 17 amino acids. This entry comes from a study of brain T cells in children with intractable seizures. Findings and limits, study-wide: Pre- and post-surgery blood differed in depth, so pre-surgery absences may be undersampling. HCMV serostatus was not known, and viral specificity came from CDR3 similarity only.

The receptor was derived from a boy in the first two years of life with tuberous sclerosis and intractable seizures. The V and J genes are TRBV10-2 and TRBJ2-3; 9 nucleotides line up with TRBD2. The sample here was peripheral blood, taken at surgery. CDR3 DNA sequence: TGCGCCAGCAGGGAGACGGCGGGGGGGCCTTCCGAAGATACGCAGTATTTT. Translated, it gives CASRETAGGPSEDTQYF.